The 10 T cell receptor beta chains in this list originate from one sample, sequenced in a study of OX40 agonist ivuxolimab in advanced cancers. Data came from immunoSEQ multiplex PCR; TCRdb stores just in-frame clones and leaves some out. The sample shows around 71,000 clones, around 82% of them seen only once. The specimen comprised CD4+ or CD8+ T cells sorted from blood, sampled in a trial of the OX40 agonist ivuxolimab. The receptors shown here come from an adult with an advanced solid tumor such as melanoma, head and neck, liver or kidney cancer.

The chain is built from TRBV4-1 and TRBJ1-4, with D possibly TRBD1 on 5 matching bases. V lost 3 bases and J lost 7, with 15 bases in between. The CDR3 is made up of 15 amino acids. CDR1 and CDR2 from the germline V gene are MGHRA and YSYEKL. CDR3 coding DNA: TGCGCCAGCAGCCACCCTGGGGCCGGGGGTGAAAAACTGTTTTTT. This codes for CASSHPGAGGEKLFF.

This clone was counted only a few times. This chain uses TRBV6-5 with TRBJ1-1; TRBD1 aligns across 8 bases. CDR3 length: 13 residues. The V gene's germline CDR1 is MNHEY and CDR2 SVGAGI. Unmatched junction bases numbered 1, after V lost 2 bases and J lost 5 bases. The CDR3 nucleotides are TGTGCCAGCAGTTACGACAGGGGAACTGAAGCTTTCTTT. This gives the protein CASSYDRGTEAFF.

The chain uses TRBV7-2 and TRBJ2-5; D unclear. The tail of the sequence fits TRBJ2-7 better, so the J call may be wrong. The V gene's germline CDR1 is SGHTA and CDR2 FQGNSA. This CDR3 is built from 15 residues. The CDR3 nucleotides read TGTGCCAGCAGCTTAGATTCGGCAGAGACCTACGAGCAGTACTTC. This encodes CASSLDSAETYEQYF.

The CDR3 region has the DNA TGTGCCAGCAGCTTAGTGGGTGACTTGACGAACACTGAAGCTTTCTTT. The encoded protein is CASSLVGDLTNTEAFF. This chain links TRBV7-9 with TRBJ1-1; D is ambiguous. This CDR3 is 16 amino acids long. The germline V gene encodes CDR1 SEHNR and CDR2 FQNEAQ (reference sequence). The germline V and J ends were trimmed by 1 base and 1 base, with 13 bases remaining between them.

This sequence joins TRBV30 and TRBJ1-3; tentatively, D is TRBD1 (5 bases). This CDR3 comprises 16 residues. CDR1 and CDR2 from the germline V gene are GTSNPN and SVGIG (reference sequence). Trimming took off 0 bases at V and 4 bases at J, with 16 bases between the two ends. CDR3 loop: CAWSVRRGSIGNTIYF. CDR3 coding DNA: TGTGCCTGGAGTGTTCGTAGGGGAAGTATCGGAAACACCATATATTTT.

This clone is a singleton in its sample. The chain uses TRBV5-1 and TRBJ2-7; D remains ambiguous. Trimming cost V 3 bases and J 2 bases, with 9 bases left between them. This CDR3 comprises 13 residues. Germline values: CDR1 SGHRS, CDR2 YFSETQ. CDR3 amino acids: CASSSGLPYEQYF. CDR3 in DNA: TGCGCCAGCAGCTCCGGGCTCCCCTACGAGCAGTACTTC.

The V call is TRBV9, the J call TRBJ2-7; 8 bases are a match to TRBD1. The CDR3 consists of 15 residues. Germline V gene data show CDR1 as SGDLS and CDR2 as YYNGEE. V gave up 3 bases and J gave up 4 bases; unmatched junction bases: 9. The CDR3 DNA is TGTGCCAGCAGCGCCCGCCAGGGGGCGCAATACGAGCAGTACTTC. Amino acid sequence: CASSARQGAQYEQYF.

The chain uses TRBV29-1 and TRBJ2-1; D not certain. This CDR3 region has 15 residues. The V end lost 5 bases, the J end lost 0 bases, and 14 bases lay between the germline ends. Germline CDR1 reads SQVTM; CDR2 reads ANQGSEA. CDR3 protein: CSVPTGSSSYNEQFF. In DNA, the CDR3 is TGCAGCGTTCCCACGGGCTCGAGCTCCTACAATGAGCAGTTCTTC.

This chain joins TRBV19 and TRBJ2-5, with 10 bases that match TRBD2. Unmatched junction bases numbered 6, after V lost 1 base and J lost 4 bases. The CDR3 totals 16 residues. Germline CDR1 and CDR2: LNHDA and SQIVND (reference sequence). In DNA form, the CDR3 reads TGTGCCAGTAGTATAGGGCTAGCGGGAGCAAGAGAGACCCAGTACTTC. It encodes CASSIGLAGARETQYF. Filled out from reference TRBV19 and TRBJ2-5, the complete variable domain reads DGGITQSPKYLFRKEGQNVTLSCEQNLNHDAMYWYRQDPGQGLRLIYYSQIVNDFQKGDIAEGYSVSREKKESFPLTVTSAQKNPTAFYLCASSIGLAGARETQYFGPGTRLLVL.

CDR3 nucleotide sequence: TGTGCCAGCAGCTTAAGGGGTATTGATTCACCCCTCCACTTT. Its translation is CASSLRGIDSPLHF. The chain is built from TRBV5-4 and TRBJ1-6, with D tentatively TRBD1 (5 bases). This CDR3 has 14 residues. Trimming left V 2 bases short and J 8 bases short, with 11 bases between. Germline V gives CDR1 SGHNT, CDR2 YYREEE (reference sequence). Complete variable domain (other parts from reference TRBV5-4 and TRBJ1-6): ETGVTQSPTHLIKTRGQQVTLRCSSQSGHNTVSWYQQALGQGPQFIFQYYREEENGRGNFPPRFSGLQFPNYSSELNVNALELDDSALYLCASSLRGIDSPLHFGNGTRLTVT.